This T cell receptor (beta chain) was retrieved from a study of cytomegalovirus exposure and HLA in healthy donors (dated by TCRdb to about 2017). The study in broad terms: An earlier analysis of approximately 550 of the donors reported 276 Gb of sequence data and roughly 100 million unique TCR beta sequences from some 180 million T cells. Roughly 300 gigabases of sequencing data and tens of millions of unique TCR sequences were included in an early release covering about 600 HLA-typed donors. Among the approximately 400 genotyped donors, around 81% belonged to the genetic ancestry cluster associated with self-reported Caucasian donors. The study was designed to test whether signatures of past pathogen exposure could be identified by cataloging public T cell receptors. Using immunosequencing, the study profiled T cell repertoires from 640 or so subjects and related those repertoires to cytomegalovirus serostatus. Besides the first cohort of roughly 660 subjects, a separate validation cohort made up of 90 to 150 different subjects was used. To predict cytomegalovirus infection status, the study brought together high-throughput TCR immunosequencing, statistical association of individual TCRs with disease status, and machine learning. A later analysis re-examined previously published TCR beta repertoires from roughly 720 donors and added high-resolution HLA genotyping to investigate patterns of TCR occurrence. Rather than drawing on any new phenotypic data, the later analysis identified candidate immune exposures from TCR beta sequences and the way those sequences occurred across donors. An earlier analysis of 500 to 750 of the donors applied high-throughput TCR beta sequencing to assess whether each TCR beta V gene segment acted as functional or pseudogenic. Alongside the repertoire data, information on donor age, sex, ethnicity and CMV serostatus was compiled. In a later genetic analysis, genome-wide SNP genotypes for about three fifths of the roughly 670 donors were used, and that subset was treated as a discovery cohort. All discovery cohort repertoires had been generated on a single sequencing platform. Both class I and class II loci were covered by HLA typing, at four-digit resolution. The number of donors typed differed by locus, with roughly 629-640 for A, B, C, DRB1 and DQB1, around 500 for DQA1, 600 to 610 for DPA1, and over 400 for DPB1. A handful of DR-DQ haplotypes were handled as single units for association and clustering because linkage in the cohort was strong. Across about 370 genotyped donors of the cohort, an average of approximately 240,000 unique TCR beta nucleotide sequences per donor were sequenced, and about a sixth of those sequences were non-productive.

Counted from cysteine to phenylalanine, this CDR3 has 16 amino acids. The DNA shown is the 48-base CDR3, in frame from base 1. CDR1 SGHRS and CDR2 YFSETQ were looked up in the germline V gene. The trim is 5 bases for V and 6 bases for J, with a gap of 20 bases between the germline ends. With respect to this clone: Its antigen has not been determined. Base qualities are missing; no much larger clone stands one base away.

Library construction relied on the immunoSEQ multiplex PCR assay. For the multiplex PCR, a mixture combining 60 forward primers for TCR Vbeta segments and 13 reverse primers for TCR Jbeta segments was used. A multiplex PCR assay on genomic DNA amplified the CDR3 region of rearranged TCR beta genes. On the Illumina HiSeq System, the amplified TCR beta libraries were sequenced as 87-base-pair reads. The authors' analysis ran thus. In a later analysis, tens of millions of unique TCR beta chains were counted across the 650 to 750 repertoires, and roughly 11 million of these chains were shared by at least two donors. Raw reads were error-corrected and collapsed into unique sequences by a nearest-neighbor algorithm in which closely related sequences were merged to remove PCR and sequencing errors. CDR3 sequences were aligned to IMGT reference sequences to assign V, D and J gene segments. Each retained sequence needed at least a six-nucleotide match to both a V gene segment and a J gene segment. A rearrangement counted as productive if the CDR3 had no stop codons and remained in frame with V and J, and every other rearrangement counted as non-productive. Following IMGT convention, CDR3 was defined as the stretch from the second conserved V-encoded cysteine to the conserved J-encoded phenylalanine. In an earlier analysis of 500 to 650 of the donors, sequences lacking an unambiguous match to a single V gene segment were excluded. In an earlier analysis of approximately 560 of the donors, a V segment was called functional when productive rearrangements were above 56.7%, and segregating when the standard deviation between donors exceeded 5%. To diagnose cytomegalovirus status from the catalog of TCR beta chain sequences, a statistical classification framework was built. In a later analysis, TCR nucleotide sequences were compared against IMGT/GENE-DB human TR gene sequences so that V and J genes could be assigned. The TCRdist pipeline was used in a later analysis to assign CDR3 sequences and most-parsimonious VDJ recombination scenarios. In a later analysis, each TCR beta chain was defined by its CDR3 amino acid sequence together with its V-gene family, and reads without a unique V-gene family were excluded. As a way to deal with suspected cross-contamination and a sequencing artifact, a later analysis dropped 640 or so nucleotide sequences that were highly shared and had low generation probability. In a later analysis, a clonal expansion index was calculated for each public chain from normalized within-repertoire ranks of inferred template counts. A later analysis computed generation probabilities with a VDJ recombination model fitted to out-of-frame rearrangements, and checked the results against IGoR. Hypergeometric tests were used in a later analysis to score TCR-TCR, TCR-HLA and TCR-CMV co-occurrence, with a repertoire-size bias correction applied to the TCR pairs. To estimate false discovery rates, a later analysis permuted the HLA or CMV assignments 20 times. In a later analysis, co-occurring TCRs were grouped using DBSCAN, and TCRdist sequence similarity was added for clustering within HLA-allele-positive subsets. For co-occurrence clustering, repertoires with fewer than 30,000 or more than 120,000 public chains were excluded, along with five or six repertoires with anomalous nucleotide sharing. Drawn from immuneACCESS, this table holds only the in-frame rearrangements with V and J called that TCRdb kept. Clones are partly lost; checked studies trace under half to an unresolved V gene and leave the rest unexplained. V and J calls and clone size follow that table, whereas D and trimming were derived from the DNA. In this sample the table shows 150,000 to 200,000 clones, over 65% of which occur a single time. The ten largest clones add up to around 1.9% of the sample.

The full study reports these points: Because HLA typing was missing for some donors at each locus, association tests included only the typed subset. Immune exposure information for the cohort was limited to CMV serostatus. Some IMGT-functional V segments, including TRBV6-2 and TRBV6-3, could not be told apart with the 87-base-pair reads, so those segments were excluded. A group of highly shared sequence variants was considered likely to be a technical artifact of the sequencing pipeline. Across donors, most TCR sequences were observed very rarely, whereas some public TCRs were present in many individuals. Compared with equally common non-associated chains, HLA-associated TCR beta chains in a later analysis were more clonally expanded and had lower generation probabilities. An earlier analysis of roughly 570 of the donors showed that most TCR beta V segments appeared in productive rearrangements either about 87% or about 30% of the time, which broadly matched IMGT annotations. Strong co-occurrence of HLA alleles, especially DR and DQ, made assigning TCR associations to individual alleles difficult. In a later genetic analysis, a missense DCLRE1C variant was associated with V-gene and J-gene trimming of TCR beta chains, and the association was replicated in an independent cohort. The presence/absence analyses assumed that sequencing depth was roughly uniform across donors, and that assumption may not be true. A later analysis found that most CMV-associated TCR beta chains appeared HLA-restricted, with HLA associations seemingly driven largely by CMV exposure. Several of the top co-occurrence clusters appeared to be linked to parvovirus B19, influenza, CMV and Epstein-Barr virus, according to a later analysis. A later genetic analysis reported fewer N-insertions in productive TCRs among donors in an Asian-associated ancestry cluster than the roughly 620-donor mean. The authors suggested that the approach could potentially be extended to other disease states and immunological phenotypes. Correlated functional status among segregating V segments might be attributable to linkage disequilibrium, but an unknown experimental factor could not be ruled out. In the study, approximately 150 TCR beta chains were listed as associated with cytomegalovirus. In a later analysis, over 15,000 TCR beta sequences were associated with specific HLA alleles at a false discovery rate of 0.05. Because counts were too low, about 18 rarely observed V segments, including chromosome 9 orphons, were left out of the earlier analysis of 587 of the donors. The cohort was sequenced for TCR beta chains only, and without alpha or paired-chain data the features that could be detected were limited. According to a later analysis, TCR association rates differed among HLA loci, with DRB1 alleles showing the most associated TCRs and HLA-C alleles showing the fewest. A further reported finding was that TCR beta sequences accurately predicted the HLA-A and HLA-B alleles for most subjects in the first cohort. The classifier was reported to diagnose cytomegalovirus status with high specificity and sensitivity in both the original cohort and the validation cohort. Three of the identified cytomegalovirus-associated TCR beta chains were confirmed in vitro to be specific for cytomegalovirus antigens.

In total, around 600 healthy bone marrow donors made up the cohort. At the time of sampling, every cohort member was nominally healthy, though immune exposures that went unrecorded were likely present. The donor was CMV seronegative and was included in the group of 352 seronegative cohort members. A peripheral blood sample was collected from each donor, and TCR beta sequencing was performed on peripheral blood mononuclear cells. Genomic DNA extraction from the blood cell samples was performed with the Qiagen DNeasy Blood Extraction Kit. Sequenced material: PBMCs. The rearranged chain carries TRBV5-1 and TRBJ2-2; too little of a D gene remains to name it. The TCR originated in a woman in her 30s in good health and CMV-seronegative. The CDR3 region: CASRKPARLSAGELFF. The DNA reads as follows: TGCGCCAGCAGGAAACCCGCGAGGTTATCGGCCGGGGAGCTGTTTTTT.